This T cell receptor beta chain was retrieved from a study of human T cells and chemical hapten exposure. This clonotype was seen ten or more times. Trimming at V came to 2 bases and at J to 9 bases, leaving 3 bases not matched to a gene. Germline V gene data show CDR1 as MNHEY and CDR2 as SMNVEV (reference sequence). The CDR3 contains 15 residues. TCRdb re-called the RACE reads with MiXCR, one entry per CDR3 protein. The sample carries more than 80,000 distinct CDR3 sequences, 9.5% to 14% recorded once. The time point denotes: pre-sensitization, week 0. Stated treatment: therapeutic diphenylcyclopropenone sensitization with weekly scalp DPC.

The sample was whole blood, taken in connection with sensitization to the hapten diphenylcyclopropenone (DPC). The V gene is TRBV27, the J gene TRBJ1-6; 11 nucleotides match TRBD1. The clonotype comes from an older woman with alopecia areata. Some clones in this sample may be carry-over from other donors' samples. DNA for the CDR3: TGTGCCAGCAGTTTAGGGACAGGGGGGGGTTCACCCCTCCACTTT. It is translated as CASSLGTGGGSPLHF.